Sequencing of this T cell receptor beta chain was carried out in a study of PD-1 blockade in classical Hodgkin lymphoma. Indicated time point: newly diagnosed, previously untreated cHL patient sample. The investigators isolated CD8+ T cells from thawed PBMCs using magnetic negative selection. Generated by immunoSEQ multiplex PCR, the TCRdb table keeps only in-frame clones and is missing some. The sample contains 2,000 to 2,500 clones, 60% to 75% of which appear only once. The material sequenced was CD8+ T cells from blood. The sequence derives from a human donor with classical Hodgkin lymphoma.

In nucleotides, the CDR3 is TGTGCCAGCAGCTTAGTAGCGGACACCGGGGAGCTGTTTTTT. This encodes CASSLVADTGELFF. The gene calls are TRBV11-3 and TRBJ2-2; TRBD2 is a possible D gene (6 bases). Germline assignment: CDR1 SGHNT and CDR2 YENEEA. Deletions cut 1 base from V and 3 bases from J, with 6 bases between. The CDR3 is made up of 14 amino acids.